This T cell receptor beta chain was found in a study of shared clonotypes between healthy human individuals. Findings and limits, study-wide: Only a few donors were included, so the genetic and exposure-history diversity represented was limited.

Terminally differentiated effector memory CD45RA+ cells were excluded by CCR7 positive selection of CD45RO-negative cells. Caucasian adults living in Nashville, Tennessee, provided all samples. The germline CDR1 and CDR2 sequences are SGHAT and FQNNGV. This CDR3 is 12 amino acids long. The ends were cut back, 5 bases at V and 4 bases at J, with 9 bases in the middle. Details on this clone: What it binds is not known.

The authors split each subset's genomic DNA evenly across several immunoSEQ plates. Assay used: immunoSEQ multiplex PCR; TCRdb lists only in-frame clones, some missing. The sample holds around 1,900,000 clones, roughly 95% seen once. This sequence was found in a man aged 18-30 years in good health. Some clones in this sample may be carry-over from other donors' samples. This chain uses TRBV11-2 with TRBJ2-7; the D call may be TRBD1 or TRBD2 (5 bases each). Specimen: naive CD8+ T cells from PBMCs. CDR3 in DNA: TGTGCCAGCAGCAGGGACGGTTACGAGCAGTACTTC. Its protein product is CASSRDGYEQYF.